This TCR beta chain stems from a study of blood T cell repertoires in COVID-19. Study-level information: PBMCs, B-cell-depleted T cells, or T cells were the source of the cDNA or gDNA that made up the material.

Here immunoSEQ multiplex PCR was the method, and the copy in TCRdb shows in-frame clones only, minus some. The sample records 100,000 to 120,000 clones, over 80% being singletons. Germline assignment: CDR1 SGDLS and CDR2 YYNGEE. The CDR3 extends over 16 amino acids. Trimming left V 0 bases short and J 2 bases short, with 14 bases between. Sequenced sample: peripheral blood. The clonotype comes from a woman aged 50 to 60 with acute or convalescent COVID-19. The chain couples TRBV9 to TRBJ2-5, with D possibly being TRBD2 (7 bases). CDR3 in amino acids: CASSVVPRGGQETQYF. The CDR3 DNA reads TGTGCCAGCAGCGTAGTGCCGAGGGGGGGTCAAGAGACCCAGTACTTC.